The clone carrying this T cell receptor beta chain was seen at least ten times. The antigen remains unidentified. Stated time point: patch test 1, 2 weeks after DPC sensitization. Treatment: therapeutic diphenylcyclopropenone sensitization with weekly scalp DPC. Total RNA extraction was carried out from unfractionated whole blood. The entry originates in a study of human T cells and chemical hapten exposure. Study as a whole: The scalp of each patient received a weekly diphenylcyclopropenone dose for the full roughly 25-week study. Patch tests delivered 0.01% DPC to the upper back and were evaluated at 6 days.

Study results and limitations: Given that the donors had alopecia, their immune response may differ from that seen in healthy people. PT1 expanded TCR counts and patch test score correlated positively.

TCRdb reanalysed the RACE reads using MiXCR and keeps one entry per CDR3 protein. The sample yields roughly 34,000 distinct CDR3 sequences, 5.5% to 7.5% seen once. There are 16 residues in the CDR3. Germline V gene lookup returns CDR1 SGHTA and CDR2 FQGTGA. V was clipped by 5 bases and J by 4 bases; unmatched bases: 13. The sequence derives from a woman in her twenties or thirties with alopecia areata. Some clones in this sample may be carry-over from other donors' samples. The chain combines TRBV7-3 with TRBJ1-1; 7 positions agree with TRBD1. Sequenced material: whole blood, taken in connection with sensitization to the hapten diphenylcyclopropenone (DPC). This chain's CDR3 is CASSRSLQGTGTEAFF. CDR3 sequence (DNA): TGTGCCAGCAGCAGAAGCCTACAGGGGACGGGCACTGAAGCTTTCTTT.